The present entry profiles one TCR beta chain with its context. The V segment lost 4 bases and the J segment 5 bases; nucleotides outside the gene matches: 3. The germline V gene encodes CDR1 KGHSH and CDR2 LQKENI. The CDR3 has 14 amino acids. This entry is derived from a study of early stage breast cancer tumors. Study at large: Of around 16 invasive breast tumors, about a dozen were hormone receptor-positive, HER2-negative.

Method: immunoSEQ multiplex PCR; TCRdb's copy keeps in-frame clones and lacks some. Of under 45,000 clones in the sample, about three quarters were seen once. The TCR was taken from a person in their fifties with breast cancer. The sequenced sample consisted of blood. The chain joins TRBV18 to TRBJ2-7, with 12 bases matching TRBD1. CDR3 in DNA: TGTGCCAGCTCACAGGGACAGGGGGCCAACGAGCAGTACGTC. Protein: CASSQGQGANEQYV.